The 25 T cell receptor beta chains listed next were all sequenced from one sample in a study of T-cell memory formation after mild COVID-19. MiXCR, run by TCRdb on the 5' RACE reads, gives a single entry per CDR3 protein. The table lists 400,000 to 550,000 distinct CDR3 sequences, roughly 23% of them singletons. The specimen sequenced was PBMCs or a T cell subset sorted from them (not recorded which). All receptors derive from an adult woman who had mild COVID-19 (a few samples of this study predate the infection). Cell type and time point are not known.

The gene calls are TRBV5-6 and TRBJ2-1, with 7 bases identical to TRBD2. Germline trimming cut 2 bases from V and 6 bases from J; bases unmatched to any gene: 8. CDR3 length: 15 residues. The germline gives CDR1 SGHDT, CDR2 YYEEEE. The CDR3, as DNA: TGTGCCAGCAGCTTCGCCACGGGGGGAGGCAATGAGCAGTTCTTC. It yields the protein CASSFATGGGNEQFF.

This clonotype has more than one count but fewer than ten. V is TRBV9 and J is TRBJ2-1, with 8 bases fitting TRBD1. The CDR3 consists of 16 residues. The V gene's germline CDR1 is SGDLS and CDR2 YYNGEE. V lost 3 bases and J lost 1; bases outside the gene matches: 6. The CDR3 bases are TGTGCCAGCAGCGCCCCAGGGGGCACGTCCTACAATGAGCAGTTCTTC. Protein sequence: CASSAPGGTSYNEQFF.

The chain joins TRBV5-5 to TRBJ2-4, with D tentatively TRBD1 (5 bases). The CDR3 sequence is 15 residues long. With 2 bases removed from V and 1 base from J, the gap between germline ends came to 10 bases. The germline V gene has CDR1 SGHKS and CDR2 YYEKEE (reference sequence). The CDR3 loop reads CASSLPGWAKNIQYF. The CDR3 coding sequence is TGTGCCAGCAGCTTACCAGGGTGGGCCAAAAACATTCAGTACTTC.

The chain is built from TRBV2 and TRBJ2-7, with D uncertain. CDR3 length: 12 amino acids. Between the trimmed V and J ends, which lost 4 bases and 3 bases, there was a span of 7 bases. Germline V gives CDR1 SNHLY, CDR2 FYNNEI. The CDR3: CASSAFGYEQYF. CDR3 sequence (DNA): TGTGCCAGCAGTGCATTTGGCTACGAGCAGTACTTC. Looking up the rest from reference TRBV2 and TRBJ2-7 gives the full variable domain: EPEVTQTPSHQVTQMGQEVILRCVPISNHLYFYWYRQILGQKVEFLVSFYNNEISEKSEIFDDQFSVERPDGSNFTLKIRSTKLEDSAMYFCASSAFGYEQYFGPGTRLTVT.

The genes are TRBV6-5 and TRBJ1-3; 10 bases are shared with TRBD1. CDR1 and CDR2 (germline): MNHEY, SVGAGI. The CDR3 consists of 15 residues. Losses at the gene ends were 6 bases for V and 3 bases for J; bases not matched to a gene: 5. Here the CDR3 DNA reads TGTGCCAGCAGGAAGGACAGGGGGAATGGAAACACCATATATTTT. It is translated as CASRKDRGNGNTIYF.

The V gene is TRBV27, the J gene TRBJ2-1, with 10 bases lining up with TRBD2. This CDR3 spans 15 amino acids. Germline loops: CDR1 MNHEY, CDR2 SMNVEV (reference sequence). The V gene end was trimmed by 0 bases and the J gene end by 8 bases; junction bases not matched to a gene: 4. The CDR3 is CASSLSAGGQYEQFF. CDR3 sequence (DNA): TGTGCCAGCAGTTTATCAGCGGGAGGGCAGTATGAGCAGTTCTTC.

This clonotype was seen more than once but under ten times. The rearrangement joins TRBV3-1 to TRBJ2-7, with 8 bases lining up with TRBD2. The ends lost 7 bases at V and 3 bases at J; junction bases unmatched: 5. This CDR3 region has 13 residues. CDR1 and CDR2 from the germline V gene are LGHDT and YNNKEL (reference sequence). This CDR3 is CASTPRGGYEQYF. In nucleotides, the CDR3 is TGTGCCAGCACCCCACGGGGGGGCTACGAGCAGTACTTC.

This chain uses TRBV11-3 with TRBJ2-5, with D maybe TRBD1 (6 bases). The CDR3 is 15 amino acids. CDR1 is SGHNT and CDR2 is YENEEA in the germline V gene. Trimming stripped 4 bases from V and 5 bases from J, with 17 bases between. The CDR3 DNA follows: TGTGCCAGCAGCTCCCGTAGGGGGACCGGCGAGACCCAGTACTTC. Translation: CASSSRRGTGETQYF. Supplemented by reference TRBV11-3 and TRBJ2-5, the full variable domain reads EAGVVQSPRYKIIEKKQPVAFWCNPISGHNTLYWYLQNLGQGPELLIRYENEEAVDDSQLPKDRFSAERLKGVDSTLKIQPAELGDSAVYLCASSSRRGTGETQYFGPGTRLLVL.

The genes are TRBV20-1 and TRBJ2-1, with a possible D match to TRBD2 (5 bases). In germline, CDR1 is DFQATT, CDR2 SNEGSKA (reference sequence). V lost 0 bases, J lost 6 bases, and 15 bases lay in between. This CDR3 is 15 amino acids long. CDR3 amino acids: CSARDPREVRNEQFF. Written as DNA, the CDR3 is TGCAGTGCTAGAGATCCCCGGGAAGTTCGCAATGAGCAGTTCTTC.

This chain's CDR3 is CASSLGAGGGETQYF. DNA for the CDR3: TGTGCCAGCAGTTTGGGGGCGGGCGGAGGAGAGACCCAGTACTTC. V usage is TRBV12-3 or TRBV12-4 and J usage is TRBJ2-5, with TRBD1 as a possible D gene (6 bases). V was cut by 3 bases and J by 4 bases, with 15 bases left in between. The CDR3 totals 15 residues.

This clonotype was seen a few times. The CDR3 nucleotides read TGTGCCAGCAGTTTAGGTGGACTAGGGGCCAAAGAGACCCAGTACTTC. It specifies CASSLGGLGAKETQYF. V gene TRBV12-3 or TRBV12-4 combines with J gene TRBJ2-5, with 7 bases fitting TRBD2. The V segment lost 1 base and the J segment 3 bases; nucleotides outside the gene matches: 8. The CDR3 loop spans 16 amino acids.

The chain links TRBV12-3 or TRBV12-4 to TRBJ1-1, with D uncertain. V was trimmed by 3 bases and J by 6 bases, leaving 11 bases between them. The CDR3 has 13 amino acids. The CDR3, as DNA: TGTGCCAGCAGTTTTAATGGTGGGGCTGAAGCTTTCTTT. This codes for CASSFNGGAEAFF.

This chain joins TRBV19 and TRBJ2-1, with unresolved D. This CDR3 spans 12 amino acids. The germline V gene encodes CDR1 LNHDA and CDR2 SQIVND (reference sequence). Trimming shortened V by 1 base and J by 12 bases, and 10 bases separated the two germline ends. CDR3 sequence: CASSIGGNWQFF. In DNA form, the CDR3 reads TGTGCCAGTAGTATAGGGGGTAACTGGCAGTTCTTC.

In its sample, this clonotype was seen many times. The chain uses TRBV5-1 and TRBJ2-5; D is possibly TRBD2 (6 bases). In germline, CDR1 is SGHRS, CDR2 YFSETQ. This CDR3 has 14 residues. Trimming shortened V by 4 bases and J by 4 bases, and 14 bases separated the two germline ends. The CDR3 nucleotides read TGCGCCAGCAGCCCCGGAGGGGCGTTAGAGACCCAGTACTTC. Translating gives CASSPGGALETQYF.

The rearrangement links TRBV20-1 to TRBJ2-4; D tentatively fits TRBD1 or TRBD2 (7 bases each). The ends were cut back, 3 bases at V and 8 bases at J, with 14 bases in the middle. CDR3 size: 13 residues. Germline CDR1 DFQATT, CDR2 SNEGSKA (reference sequence). The CDR3 loop reads CSARGGGEDIQYF. The CDR3 coding sequence is TGCAGTGCTAGGGGAGGGGGCGAGGACATTCAGTACTTC.

V and J are TRBV25-1 and TRBJ2-1; a weak D match, TRBD2 (5 bases). The CDR3 has 12 residues. The germline CDR1 and CDR2 sequences are MGHDK and SYGVNS. The ends were cut back, 7 bases at V and 6 bases at J, with 10 bases in the middle. The CDR3 DNA sequence: TGTGCCAGCATCCATGAGGGCAATGAGCAGTTCTTC. It is translated as CASIHEGNEQFF.

V and J are TRBV5-1 and TRBJ2-3, with a tentative D call TRBD2 (5 bases). The CDR3 contains 15 residues. Germline V gives CDR1 SGHRS, CDR2 YFSETQ. Between the trimmed V and J ends, which lost 0 bases and 2 bases, there was a span of 10 bases. The CDR3 loop is CASSLVALATDTQYF. For the CDR3, the DNA is TGCGCCAGCAGCTTGGTGGCCCTAGCCACAGATACGCAGTATTTT.

This clonotype was seen only a few times. The chain has TRBV20-1 and TRBJ2-3; TRBD2 matches at 8 bases. The V gene's germline CDR1 is DFQATT and CDR2 SNEGSKA (reference sequence). Trimming at V came to 6 bases and at J to 0 bases, leaving 5 bases not matched to a gene. The CDR3 extends over 14 amino acids. DNA for the CDR3: TGCAGTGCCGGTCCTAGCGGGAGCACAGATACGCAGTATTTT. This translates into CSAGPSGSTDTQYF.

In this sample, this clonotype turned up a few times. CDR3 residues: CASKLSGMPGGELFF. The CDR3 nucleotides read TGTGCCAGCAAGTTGAGCGGAATGCCCGGCGGGGAGCTGTTTTTT. This sequence joins TRBV3-1 and TRBJ2-2; TRBD2 is a possible D gene (5 bases). The V end lost 7 bases, the J end lost 7 bases, and 19 bases lay between the germline ends. This CDR3 has 15 amino acids. CDR1 is LGHDT and CDR2 is YNNKEL in the germline V gene (reference sequence).

The chain carries TRBV12-3 or TRBV12-4 and TRBJ2-6; 9 bases align to TRBD1. V lost 6 bases and J lost 0; bases outside the gene matches: 9. This CDR3 has 18 amino acids. CDR3 protein: CASRAAGTGSSGANVLTF. CDR3 nucleotides: TGTGCCAGCAGGGCCGCCGGGACAGGGTCCTCTGGGGCCAACGTCCTGACTTTC.

This chain connects TRBV20-1 to TRBJ2-7; 7 bases line up with TRBD2. The CDR3 has 14 residues. Germline CDR1 and CDR2: DFQATT and SNEGSKA (reference sequence). The V gene end was trimmed by 5 bases and the J gene end by 2 bases; junction bases not matched to a gene: 9. CDR3 nucleotides: TGCAGTGCTGGGGACTACTTGCGGCCCTACGAGCAGTACTTC. Translated: CSAGDYLRPYEQYF.

Here the CDR3 reads CSAPRRGGSSYNEQFF. The CDR3 bases are TGCAGTGCTCCCCGTAGAGGAGGGAGCTCCTACAATGAGCAGTTCTTC. The chain combines TRBV20-1 with TRBJ2-1; possibly TRBD2 for D (6 bases). Trimming stripped 5 bases from V and 0 bases from J, with 17 bases between. This CDR3 has 16 amino acids. Germline lookup yields CDR1 DFQATT and CDR2 SNEGSKA (reference sequence).

V is TRBV10-3 and J is TRBJ2-5, with 11 bases identical to TRBD2. Germline trimming cut 3 bases from V and 4 bases from J; bases unmatched to any gene: 7. CDR1 and CDR2 (germline): ENHRY, SYGVKD. This CDR3 spans 16 amino acids. The chain's CDR3 is CAISDRSGRGRETQYF. In DNA form, the CDR3 reads TGTGCCATCAGTGACCGTAGCGGGAGGGGCAGAGAGACCCAGTACTTC.

This clonotype was seen a handful of times. The rearrangement links TRBV25-1 to TRBJ2-5; D call uncertain. This CDR3 comprises 14 residues. The V end lost 3 bases, the J end lost 1 base, and 9 bases lay between the germline ends. CDR1 and CDR2 from the germline V gene are MGHDK and SYGVNS. The chain's CDR3 is CASSDWRLQETQYF. CDR3 DNA sequence: TGTGCCAGCAGTGATTGGAGACTCCAAGAGACCCAGTACTTC.

This chain connects TRBV12-3 or TRBV12-4 to TRBJ2-2; tentatively, D is TRBD1 or TRBD2 (6 bases each). V shed 11 bases and J shed 2 bases, with 18 bases lying between them. This CDR3 has 15 amino acids. Here the CDR3 DNA reads TGTGCCGGGGGTTCTGGGGGGCCCAACACCGGGGAGCTGTTTTTT. Translating gives CAGGSGGPNTGELFF.